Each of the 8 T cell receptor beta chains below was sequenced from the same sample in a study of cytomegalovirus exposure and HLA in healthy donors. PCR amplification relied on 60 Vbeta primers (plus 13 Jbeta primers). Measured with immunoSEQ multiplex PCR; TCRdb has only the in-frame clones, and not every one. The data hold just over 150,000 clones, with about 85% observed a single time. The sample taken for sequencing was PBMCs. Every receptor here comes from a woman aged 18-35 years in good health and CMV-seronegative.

The CDR3 DNA follows: TGTGCCAGCACAGGGTTCGAGACCCAGTACTTC. This gives the protein CASTGFETQYF. The chain couples TRBV28 to TRBJ2-5; a weak D match, TRBD1 (5 bases). The CDR3 is 11 residues long. In germline, CDR1 is MDHEN, CDR2 SYDVKM. V lost 7 bases and J 5 bases, leaving 8 bases between the germline ends.

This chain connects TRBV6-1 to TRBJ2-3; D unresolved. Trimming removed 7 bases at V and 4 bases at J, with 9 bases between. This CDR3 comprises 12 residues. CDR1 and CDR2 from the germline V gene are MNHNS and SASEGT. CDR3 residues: CASTFESDTQYF. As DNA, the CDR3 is TGTGCCAGCACCTTTGAGTCAGATACGCAGTATTTT.

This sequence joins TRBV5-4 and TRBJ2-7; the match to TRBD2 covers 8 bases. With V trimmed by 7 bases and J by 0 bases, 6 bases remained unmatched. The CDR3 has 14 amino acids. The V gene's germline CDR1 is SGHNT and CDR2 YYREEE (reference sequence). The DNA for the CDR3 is TGTGCCAGCGGCAGCACTAGCGGCTCCTACGAGCAGTACTTC. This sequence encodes CASGSTSGSYEQYF.

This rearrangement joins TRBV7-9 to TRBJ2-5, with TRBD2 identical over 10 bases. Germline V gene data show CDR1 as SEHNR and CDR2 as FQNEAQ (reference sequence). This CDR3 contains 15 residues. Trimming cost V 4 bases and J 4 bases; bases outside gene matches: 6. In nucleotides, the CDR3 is TGTGCCAGCAGCTCCGGGACTAGCGAGGGAGAGACCCAGTACTTC. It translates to CASSSGTSEGETQYF.

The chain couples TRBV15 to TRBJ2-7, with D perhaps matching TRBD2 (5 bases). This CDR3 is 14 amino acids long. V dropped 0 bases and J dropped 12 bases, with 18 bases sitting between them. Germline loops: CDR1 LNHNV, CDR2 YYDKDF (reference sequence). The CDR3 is CATSREASSFSRYF. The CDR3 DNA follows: TGTGCCACCAGCAGAGAGGCTAGCAGTTTTAGCAGGTACTTC.

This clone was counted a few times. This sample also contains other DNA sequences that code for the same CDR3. The CDR3 sequence is CASSLSRGTRTDTQYF. The DNA for the CDR3 is TGTGCCAGCAGTTTATCACGGGGGACTCGCACAGATACGCAGTATTTT. The chain uses TRBV27 and TRBJ2-3, with D perhaps matching TRBD2 (6 bases). Germline CDR1 MNHEY, CDR2 SMNVEV (reference sequence). CDR3 size: 16 residues. The V and J ends lost 0 bases and 1 base respectively, with 11 bases between them.

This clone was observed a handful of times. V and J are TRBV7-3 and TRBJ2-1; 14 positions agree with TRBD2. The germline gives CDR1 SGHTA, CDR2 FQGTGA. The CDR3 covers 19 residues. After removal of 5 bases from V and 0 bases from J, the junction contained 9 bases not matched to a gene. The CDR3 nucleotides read TGTGCCAGCAGCCCTAGAGAGACTAGCGGGAGGGGCTCCTACAATGAGCAGTTCTTC. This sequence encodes CASSPRETSGRGSYNEQFF. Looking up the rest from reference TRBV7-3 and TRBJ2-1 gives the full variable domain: GAGVSQTPSNKVTEKGKYVELRCDPISGHTALYWYRQSLGQGPEFLIYFQGTGAADDSGLPNDRFFAVRPEGSVSTLKIQRTERGDSAVYLCASSPRETSGRGSYNEQFFGPGTRLTVL.

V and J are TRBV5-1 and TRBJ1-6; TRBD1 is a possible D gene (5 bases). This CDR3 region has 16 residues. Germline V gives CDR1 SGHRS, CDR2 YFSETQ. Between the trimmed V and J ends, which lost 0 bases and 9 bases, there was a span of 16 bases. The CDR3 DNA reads TGCGCCAGCAGCTTGGACGGCAGGGTAAACGGTTCACCCCTCCACTTT. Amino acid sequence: CASSLDGRVNGSPLHF.